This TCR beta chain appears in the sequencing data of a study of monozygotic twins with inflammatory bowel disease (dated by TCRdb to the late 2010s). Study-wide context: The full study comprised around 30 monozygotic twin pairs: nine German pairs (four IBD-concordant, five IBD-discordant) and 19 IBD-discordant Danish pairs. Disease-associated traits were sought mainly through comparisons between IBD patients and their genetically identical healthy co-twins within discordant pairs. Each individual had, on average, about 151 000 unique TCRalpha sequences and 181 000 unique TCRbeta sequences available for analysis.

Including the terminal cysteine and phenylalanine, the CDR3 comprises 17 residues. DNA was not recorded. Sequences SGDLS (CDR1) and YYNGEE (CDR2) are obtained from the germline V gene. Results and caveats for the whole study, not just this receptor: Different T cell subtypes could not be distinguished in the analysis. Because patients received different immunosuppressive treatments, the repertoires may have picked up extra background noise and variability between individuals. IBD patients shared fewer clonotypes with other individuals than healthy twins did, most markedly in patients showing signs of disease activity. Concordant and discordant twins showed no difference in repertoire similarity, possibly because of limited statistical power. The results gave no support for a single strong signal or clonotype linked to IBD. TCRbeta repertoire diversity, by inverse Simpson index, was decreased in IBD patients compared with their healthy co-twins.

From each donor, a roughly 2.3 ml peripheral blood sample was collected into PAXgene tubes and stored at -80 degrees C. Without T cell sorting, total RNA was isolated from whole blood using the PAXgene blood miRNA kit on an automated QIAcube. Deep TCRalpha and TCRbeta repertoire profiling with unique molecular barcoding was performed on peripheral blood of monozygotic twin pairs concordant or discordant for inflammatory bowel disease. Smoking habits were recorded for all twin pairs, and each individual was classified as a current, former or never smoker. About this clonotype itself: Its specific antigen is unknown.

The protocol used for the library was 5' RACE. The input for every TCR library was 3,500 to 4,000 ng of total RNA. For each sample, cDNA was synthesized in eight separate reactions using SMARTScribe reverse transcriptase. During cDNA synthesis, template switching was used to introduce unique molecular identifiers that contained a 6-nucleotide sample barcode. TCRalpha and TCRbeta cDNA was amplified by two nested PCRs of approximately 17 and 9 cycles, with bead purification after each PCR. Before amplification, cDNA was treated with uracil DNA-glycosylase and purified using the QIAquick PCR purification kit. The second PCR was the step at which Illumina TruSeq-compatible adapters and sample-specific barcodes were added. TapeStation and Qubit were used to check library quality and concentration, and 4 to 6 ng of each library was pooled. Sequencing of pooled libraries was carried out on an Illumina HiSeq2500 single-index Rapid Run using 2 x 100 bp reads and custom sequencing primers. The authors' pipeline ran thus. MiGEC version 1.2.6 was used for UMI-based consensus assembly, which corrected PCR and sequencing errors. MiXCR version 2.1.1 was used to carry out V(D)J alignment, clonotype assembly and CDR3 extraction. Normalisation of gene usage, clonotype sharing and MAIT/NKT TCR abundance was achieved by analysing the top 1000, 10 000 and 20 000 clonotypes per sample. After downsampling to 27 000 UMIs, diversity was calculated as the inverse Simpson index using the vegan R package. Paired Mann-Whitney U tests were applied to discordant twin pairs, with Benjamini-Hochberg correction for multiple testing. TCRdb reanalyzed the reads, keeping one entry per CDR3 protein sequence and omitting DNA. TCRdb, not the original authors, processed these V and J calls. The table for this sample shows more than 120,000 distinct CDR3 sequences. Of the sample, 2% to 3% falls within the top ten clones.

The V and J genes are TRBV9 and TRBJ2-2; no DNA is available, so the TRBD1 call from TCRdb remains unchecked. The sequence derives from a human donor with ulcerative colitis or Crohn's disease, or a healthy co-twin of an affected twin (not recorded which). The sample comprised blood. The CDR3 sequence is CASSVAPGGAGTGELFF.